The 13 T cell receptor beta chains listed next were all sequenced from one sample in a study of blood T cell repertoires in COVID-19. Here immunoSEQ multiplex PCR was the method, and the copy in TCRdb shows in-frame clones only, minus some. Here the sample spans just under 55,000 clones, approximately 91% being singletons. What was sequenced was peripheral blood. Source of these receptors: a man between 45 and 60 years old with acute or convalescent COVID-19.

V is TRBV5-1 and J is TRBJ2-7; a weak D match, TRBD2 (7 bases). Germline CDR1 reads SGHRS; CDR2 reads YFSETQ. The CDR3 totals 16 residues. V lost 4 bases, J lost 0 bases, and 17 bases lay in between. The CDR3, as DNA: TGCGCCAGCAGCATGGGGGCTAGCGGCACCTCCTACGAGCAGTACTTC. This sequence encodes CASSMGASGTSYEQYF.

The chain links TRBV2 to TRBJ2-7; 11 positions agree with TRBD2. The germline gives CDR1 SNHLY, CDR2 FYNNEI. This CDR3 comprises 14 residues. The trim removed 7 bases at V and 6 bases at J, leaving 8 bases unmatched. The CDR3 protein is CASKIAGGGGEQYF. DNA for the CDR3: TGTGCCAGCAAGATAGCGGGAGGGGGAGGCGAGCAGTACTTC. The variable domain in full, completed from reference TRBV2 and TRBJ2-7, reads EPEVTQTPSHQVTQMGQEVILRCVPISNHLYFYWYRQILGQKVEFLVSFYNNEISEKSEIFDDQFSVERPDGSNFTLKIRSTKLEDSAMYFCASKIAGGGGEQYFGPGTRLTVT.

The chain is built from TRBV5-4 and TRBJ2-1; possible D gene TRBD2, 6 bases. This CDR3 has 14 residues. CDR1 SGHNT and CDR2 YYREEE come from the germline V gene (reference sequence). Trimming shortened V by 5 bases and J by 0 bases, and 9 bases separated the two germline ends. The CDR3 reads CASREGSSYNEQFF. The CDR3, as DNA: TGTGCCAGCAGGGAGGGCAGCTCCTACAATGAGCAGTTCTTC.

The chain employs TRBV30 and TRBJ2-1, with 13 bases matching TRBD2. This CDR3 is 16 amino acids long. CDR1 and CDR2 (germline): GTSNPN, SVGIG (reference sequence). The ends lost 0 bases at V and 3 bases at J; junction bases unmatched: 2. CDR3 nucleotide sequence: TGTGCCTGGAGTGTAGGACTAGCGGGAGACTACAATGAGCAGTTCTTC. Protein sequence: CAWSVGLAGDYNEQFF.

V is TRBV5-1 and J is TRBJ2-1; D is perhaps TRBD2 (6 bases). This CDR3 has 15 residues. Germline-derived CDR1 and CDR2 are SGHRS and YFSETQ. Trimming pared 2 bases from V and 8 bases from J, leaving 17 bases between. The CDR3 nucleotides read TGCGCCAGCAGCTTTAGGGAGGAGGGACTGGATGAGCAGTTCTTC. It is translated as CASSFREEGLDEQFF.

The genes are TRBV10-1 and TRBJ1-4; D remains unclear. Deletions cut 3 bases from V and 3 bases from J, with 8 bases between. The CDR3 covers 14 residues. Germline CDR1 and CDR2: WNHNN and SYGVQD (reference sequence). The CDR3 DNA reads as TGCGCCAGCAGTGATTCGGGAGCTAATGAAAAACTGTTTTTT. It is translated as CASSDSGANEKLFF.

The chain joins TRBV6-5 to TRBJ2-7, with 7 bases fitting TRBD1. This CDR3 comprises 13 residues. Germline V gene data show CDR1 as MNHEY and CDR2 as SVGAGI. V trimming: 6 bases; J trimming: 6 bases; junction bases outside the gene matches: 8. This CDR3 reads CASRRQGSGEQYF. Here the CDR3 DNA reads TGTGCCAGCAGACGACAGGGTTCCGGCGAGCAGTACTTC.

A single count supports this clone. The V call is TRBV3-1 (or the pseudogene TRBV3-2), the J call TRBJ1-6; TRBD1 matches 8 bases. The germline gives CDR1 LGHDT, CDR2 YNNKEL (reference sequence). The junction had 15 bases not matched to a gene; V was cut back by 4 bases and J by 13 bases. CDR3 size: 16 residues. CDR3 nucleotides: TGTGCCAGCAGCCCCAGCCAGGACAGGGCCTTCCCTCCCCTCCACTTT. It translates to CASSPSQDRAFPPLHF.

The V call is TRBV4-1, the J call TRBJ2-3; 13 bases line up with TRBD2. The germline V gene has CDR1 MGHRA and CDR2 YSYEKL. This CDR3 spans 18 amino acids. The V segment lost 0 bases and the J segment 6 bases; nucleotides outside the gene matches: 9. CDR3 region: CASSQDIRTSGSRDTQYF. The CDR3 DNA sequence: TGCGCCAGCAGCCAAGATATAAGGACTAGCGGGAGCAGGGATACGCAGTATTTT.

This chain uses TRBV19 with TRBJ2-2; D might be TRBD1 (6 bases). Germline V gives CDR1 LNHDA, CDR2 SQIVND (reference sequence). V lost 4 bases, J lost 5 bases, and 8 bases lay in between. CDR3 length: 13 residues. The DNA for the CDR3 is TGTGCCAGTAGTACGACAGGTACCGGGGAGCTGTTTTTT. Protein sequence: CASSTTGTGELFF.

The chain uses TRBV19 and TRBJ2-5; 10 nucleotides align to TRBD1. The germline CDR1 and CDR2 sequences are LNHDA and SQIVND (reference sequence). CDR3 size: 12 residues. The trim removed 8 bases at V and 10 bases at J, leaving 7 bases unmatched. CDR3 bases: TGTGCCAGTCGACAGGGGGCGGAGGTCCAGTACTTC. It translates to CASRQGAEVQYF.

The chain has TRBV19 and TRBJ2-1; D unresolved. The CDR3 loop spans 13 amino acids. Deletions cut 4 bases from V and 3 bases from J, with 7 bases between. CDR1 and CDR2 from the germline V gene are LNHDA and SQIVND (reference sequence). CDR3 protein: CASSSTVYNEQFF. DNA of the CDR3: TGTGCCAGTAGTAGCACTGTCTACAATGAGCAGTTCTTC.

In its sample, this clone was seen a few times. The CDR3 DNA is TGCGCCAGCAGGCTAGCCTTAACGTTGTACGAGCAGTACTTC. Protein product: CASRLALTLYEQYF. The V and J genes are TRBV5-1 and TRBJ2-7, with D perhaps matching TRBD2 (5 bases). The V gene lost 5 bases and the J gene lost 4 bases, with 16 bases spanning the gap. Germline V lookup: CDR1 SGHRS, CDR2 YFSETQ. The CDR3 is made up of 14 amino acids.